This T cell receptor (beta chain) was identified during a study of T-cell memory formation after mild COVID-19. The overall study: In these data, TCR clusters were largely donor specific.

Via MiXCR, TCRdb re-called the 5' RACE reads, giving one row per CDR3 protein. The table shows a few hundred thousand distinct CDR3 sequences, with around 15% occurring only once. The CDR3 runs 15 residues. V was pared by 3 bases and J by 4 bases, with 5 bases of the junction left unmatched. Per germline, CDR1 MRHNA and CDR2 SNTAGT. At least ten counts were recorded for this clonotype. This receptor was taken from a young man who had mild COVID-19 (a few samples of this study predate the infection). Cell type and time point are not known. The sample consisted of PBMCs or a T cell subset sorted from them (not recorded which). The rearrangement uses TRBV6-4 and TRBJ2-3; 9 bases line up with TRBD2. The CDR3 DNA reads as TGTGCCAGCAGTGAAGGCGGGGGGGCCGCAGATACGCAGTATTTT. Its translation: CASSEGGGAADTQYF.